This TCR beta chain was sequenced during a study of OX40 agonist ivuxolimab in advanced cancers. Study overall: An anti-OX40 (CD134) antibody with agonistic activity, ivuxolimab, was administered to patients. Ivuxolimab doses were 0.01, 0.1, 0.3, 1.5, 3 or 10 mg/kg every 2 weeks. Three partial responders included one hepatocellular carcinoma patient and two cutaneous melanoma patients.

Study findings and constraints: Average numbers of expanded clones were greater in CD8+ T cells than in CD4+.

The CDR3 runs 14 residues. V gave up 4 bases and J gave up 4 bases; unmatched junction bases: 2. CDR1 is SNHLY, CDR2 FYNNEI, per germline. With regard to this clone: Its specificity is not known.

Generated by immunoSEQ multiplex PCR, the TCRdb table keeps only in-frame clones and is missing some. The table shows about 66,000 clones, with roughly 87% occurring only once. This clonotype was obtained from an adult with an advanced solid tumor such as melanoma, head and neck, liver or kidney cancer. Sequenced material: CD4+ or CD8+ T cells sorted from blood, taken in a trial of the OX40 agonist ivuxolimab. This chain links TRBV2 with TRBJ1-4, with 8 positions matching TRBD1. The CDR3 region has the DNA TGTGCCAGCAGTGTGGGACAGGTTAATGAAAAACTGTTTTTT. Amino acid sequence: CASSVGQVNEKLFF.